Following are 5 T cell receptor beta chains from one sample sequenced in a study of cytomegalovirus exposure and HLA in healthy donors. Primers included in the PCR were 60 Vbeta and 13 Jbeta primers. Clones were read by immunoSEQ multiplex PCR, and TCRdb kept only the in-frame ones, dropping some. This repertoire shows about 180,000 clones, 80% to 90% found once; its top ten account for 2.4%. Sequenced: PBMCs. The receptors shown here come from a male donor in good health and CMV-seronegative.

V and J are TRBV5-8 and TRBJ2-5, with TRBD2 identical over 14 bases. Germline V lookup: CDR1 SGHTS, CDR2 YDEGEE. Germline trimming cut 5 bases from V and 5 bases from J; bases unmatched to any gene: 8. The CDR3 runs 16 residues. For the CDR3, the DNA is TGTGCCAGCAGTACGGGACTAGCGGGAGTGTCGGAGACCCAGTACTTC. This translates into CASSTGLAGVSETQYF. The full variable domain, its missing parts supplied by reference TRBV5-8 and TRBJ2-5, is EAGVTQSPTHLIKTRGQQATLRCSPISGHTSVYWYQQALGLGLQFLLWYDEGEERNRGNFPPRFSGRQFPNYSSELNVNALELEDSALYLCASSTGLAGVSETQYFGPGTRLLVL.

V is TRBV19 and J is TRBJ1-4; TRBD1 matches 10 bases. This CDR3 comprises 15 residues. V gave up 5 bases and J gave up 14 bases; unmatched junction bases: 14. Germline values: CDR1 LNHDA, CDR2 SQIVND (reference sequence). DNA of the CDR3: TGTGCCAGTAGTGGAACGGGACAGGGGAGAAAGCGGCTGTTTTTT. Its protein is CASSGTGQGRKRLFF.

This chain links TRBV11-2 with TRBJ2-1; no reliable D call. Trimming cost V 8 bases and J 4 bases, with 6 bases left between them. The length of the CDR3 is 11 residues. The V gene's germline CDR1 is SGHAT and CDR2 FQNNGV. CDR3 protein: CASGQYNEQFF. The CDR3, as DNA: TGTGCCAGCGGGCAGTACAATGAGCAGTTCTTC.

The chain carries TRBV4-1 and TRBJ1-6; 9 nucleotides agree with TRBD1. Germline V gives CDR1 MGHRA, CDR2 YSYEKL. The CDR3 totals 16 residues. The V and J ends lost 5 bases and 9 bases, in that order; junction bases with no gene match: 11. CDR3 loop: CASSKTGQGIGSPLHF. For the CDR3, the DNA is TGCGCCAGCAGCAAAACGGGACAGGGAATTGGTTCACCCCTCCACTTT.

This clone was seen once. The chain couples TRBV7-9 to TRBJ1-2; 10 bases fit TRBD1. Per the germline V gene, CDR1 is SEHNR and CDR2 is FQNEAQ (reference sequence). J lost 8 bases, V lost 3 bases, and 12 bases had no gene match. CDR3 length: 16 amino acids. The CDR3: CASSLVRDRGGEGYTF. The CDR3 DNA follows: TGTGCCAGCAGCTTGGTGAGGGACAGGGGAGGGGAAGGCTACACCTTC. Using reference TRBV7-9 and TRBJ1-2 for the parts outside the CDR3, the full variable domain is DTGVSQNPRHKITKRGQNVTFRCDPISEHNRLYWYRQTLGQGPEFLTYFQNEAQLEKSRLLSDRFSAERPKGSFSTLEIQRTEQGDSAMYLCASSLVRDRGGEGYTFGSGTRLTVV.